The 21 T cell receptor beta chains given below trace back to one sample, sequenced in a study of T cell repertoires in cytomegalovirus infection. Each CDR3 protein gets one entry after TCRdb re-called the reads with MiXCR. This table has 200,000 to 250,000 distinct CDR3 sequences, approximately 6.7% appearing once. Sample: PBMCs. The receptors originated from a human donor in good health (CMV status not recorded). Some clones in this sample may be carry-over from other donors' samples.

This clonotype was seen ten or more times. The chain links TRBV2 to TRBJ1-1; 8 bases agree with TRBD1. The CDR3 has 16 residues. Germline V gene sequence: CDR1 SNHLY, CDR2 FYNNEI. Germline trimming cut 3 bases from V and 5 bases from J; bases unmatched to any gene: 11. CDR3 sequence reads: CASSDAHDRGMTEAFF. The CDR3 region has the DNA TGTGCCAGCAGTGATGCCCATGACAGGGGTATGACTGAAGCTTTCTTT.

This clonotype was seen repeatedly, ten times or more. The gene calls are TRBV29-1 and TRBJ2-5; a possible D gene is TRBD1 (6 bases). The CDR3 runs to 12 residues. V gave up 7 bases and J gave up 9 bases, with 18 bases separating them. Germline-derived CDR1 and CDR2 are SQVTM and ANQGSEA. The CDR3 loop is CSATGQAEAQYF. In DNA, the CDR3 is TGCAGCGCCACGGGACAAGCTGAAGCCCAGTACTTC.

CDR3 residues: CSVGTDSTEAFF. The CDR3 nucleotides read TGCAGCGTTGGGACCGACTCTACTGAAGCTTTCTTT. The rearrangement joins TRBV29-1 to TRBJ1-1, with D unclear. CDR1 is SQVTM, CDR2 ANQGSEA, per germline. This CDR3 spans 12 amino acids. Deletions cut 4 bases from V and 5 bases from J, with 11 bases between.

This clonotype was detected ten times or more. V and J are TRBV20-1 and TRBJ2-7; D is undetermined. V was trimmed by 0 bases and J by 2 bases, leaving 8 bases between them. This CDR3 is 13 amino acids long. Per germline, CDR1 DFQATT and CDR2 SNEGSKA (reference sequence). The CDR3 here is CSARDMQPYEQYF. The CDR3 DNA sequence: TGCAGTGCTAGAGATATGCAGCCCTACGAGCAGTACTTC.

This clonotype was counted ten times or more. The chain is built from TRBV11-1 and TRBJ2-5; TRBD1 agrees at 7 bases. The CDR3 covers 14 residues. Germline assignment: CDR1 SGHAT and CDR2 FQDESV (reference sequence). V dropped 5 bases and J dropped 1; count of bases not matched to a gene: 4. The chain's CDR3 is CASSRNRGQETQYF. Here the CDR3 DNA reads TGTGCCAGCAGCCGGAACAGGGGCCAAGAGACCCAGTACTTC. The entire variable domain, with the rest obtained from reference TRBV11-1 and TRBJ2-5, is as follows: EAEVAQSPRYKITEKSQAVAFWCDPISGHATLYWYRQILGQGPELLVQFQDESVVDDSQLPKDRFSAERLKGVDSTLKIQPAELGDSAMYLCASSRNRGQETQYFGPGTRLLVL.

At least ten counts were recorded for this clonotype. The CDR3, as DNA: TGTGCCAGCAGCTTCGGGGGAGATGAGCAGTTCTTC. Protein product: CASSFGGDEQFF. The V and J genes are TRBV5-6 and TRBJ2-1, with D maybe TRBD2 (6 bases). With 2 bases removed from V and 8 bases from J, the gap between germline ends came to 8 bases. The CDR3 runs to 12 residues. The germline V gene encodes CDR1 SGHDT and CDR2 YYEEEE.

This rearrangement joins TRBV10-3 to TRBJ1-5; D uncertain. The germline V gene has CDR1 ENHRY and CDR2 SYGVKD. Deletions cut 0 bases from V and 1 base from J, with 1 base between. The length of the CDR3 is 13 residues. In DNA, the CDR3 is TGTGCCATCAGTGAGTCCAGCAATCAGCCCCAGCATTTT. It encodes CAISESSNQPQHF.

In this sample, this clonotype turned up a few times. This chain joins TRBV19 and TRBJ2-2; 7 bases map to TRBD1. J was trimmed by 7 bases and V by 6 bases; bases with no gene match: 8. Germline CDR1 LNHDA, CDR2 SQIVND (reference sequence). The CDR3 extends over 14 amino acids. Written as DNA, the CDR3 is TGTGCCAGTAGCCCCGGGACAGCAAGCGGGGAGCTGTTTTTT. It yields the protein CASSPGTASGELFF.

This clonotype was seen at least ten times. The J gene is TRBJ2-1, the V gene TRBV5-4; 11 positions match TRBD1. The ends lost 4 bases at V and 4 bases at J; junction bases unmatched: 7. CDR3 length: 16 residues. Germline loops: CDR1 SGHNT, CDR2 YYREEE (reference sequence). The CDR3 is CASSAGQGAVYNEQFF. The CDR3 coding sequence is TGTGCCAGCAGCGCCGGACAGGGGGCGGTTTACAATGAGCAGTTCTTC.

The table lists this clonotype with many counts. The CDR3 coding sequence is TGTGCCAGCAGCGTCCTCCGGGAAGAGCAGTACTTC. This sequence encodes CASSVLREEQYF. The chain joins TRBV2 to TRBJ2-7, with D possibly TRBD2 on 5 matching bases. Germline V gene data show CDR1 as SNHLY and CDR2 as FYNNEI. Trimming left V 6 bases short and J 7 bases short, with 13 bases between. This CDR3 spans 12 amino acids.

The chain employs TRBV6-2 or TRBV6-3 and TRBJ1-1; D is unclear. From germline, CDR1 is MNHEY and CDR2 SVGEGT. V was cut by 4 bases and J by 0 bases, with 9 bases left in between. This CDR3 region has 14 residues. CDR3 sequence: CASSSDWMNTEAFF. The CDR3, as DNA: TGTGCCAGCAGTTCGGACTGGATGAACACTGAAGCTTTCTTT.

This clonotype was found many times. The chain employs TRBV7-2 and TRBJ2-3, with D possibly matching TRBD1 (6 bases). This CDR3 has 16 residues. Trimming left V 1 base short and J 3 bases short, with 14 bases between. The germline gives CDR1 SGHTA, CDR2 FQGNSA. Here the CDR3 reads CASSLGGGRRTDTQYF. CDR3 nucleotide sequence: TGTGCCAGCAGCTTAGGAGGGGGACGGAGGACAGATACGCAGTATTTT. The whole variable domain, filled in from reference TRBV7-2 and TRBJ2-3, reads GAGVSQSPSNKVTEKGKDVELRCDPISGHTALYWYRQSLGQGLEFLIYFQGNSAPDKSGLPSDRFSAERTGGSVSTLTIQRTQQEDSAVYLCASSLGGGRRTDTQYFGPGTRLTVL.

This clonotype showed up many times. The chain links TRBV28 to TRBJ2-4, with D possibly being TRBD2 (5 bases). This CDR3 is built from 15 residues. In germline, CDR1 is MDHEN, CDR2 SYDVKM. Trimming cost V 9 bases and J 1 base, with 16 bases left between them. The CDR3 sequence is CASRSLTGAKNIQYF. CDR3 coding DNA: TGTGCCAGTCGTTCCCTGACGGGGGCCAAAAACATTCAGTACTTC.

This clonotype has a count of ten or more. The CDR3: CASSFSDRGSDTQYF. The CDR3 bases are TGTGCCAGCAGCTTTTCGGACAGGGGTTCAGATACGCAGTATTTT. V gene TRBV7-8 combines with J gene TRBJ2-3, with TRBD1 matching over 9 bases. The CDR3 has 15 amino acids. The germline V gene has CDR1 SGHVS and CDR2 FQNEAQ. The junction had 5 bases not matched to a gene; V was cut back by 3 bases and J by 4 bases.

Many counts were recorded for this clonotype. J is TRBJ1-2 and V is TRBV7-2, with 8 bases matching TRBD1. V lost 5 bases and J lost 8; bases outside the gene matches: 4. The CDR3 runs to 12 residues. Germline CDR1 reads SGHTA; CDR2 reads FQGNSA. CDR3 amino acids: CASSRQGSGYTF. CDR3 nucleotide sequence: TGTGCCAGCAGCAGACAGGGGTCCGGCTACACCTTC. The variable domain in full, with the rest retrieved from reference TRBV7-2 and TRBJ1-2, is GAGVSQSPSNKVTEKGKDVELRCDPISGHTALYWYRQSLGQGLEFLIYFQGNSAPDKSGLPSDRFSAERTGGSVSTLTIQRTQQEDSAVYLCASSRQGSGYTFGSGTRLTVV.

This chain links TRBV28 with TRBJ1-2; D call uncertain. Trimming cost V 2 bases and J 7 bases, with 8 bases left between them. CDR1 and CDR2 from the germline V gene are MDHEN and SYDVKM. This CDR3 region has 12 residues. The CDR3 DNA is TGTGCCAGCAGTTTAATTTCTGCTGGCTACACCTTC. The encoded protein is CASSLISAGYTF.

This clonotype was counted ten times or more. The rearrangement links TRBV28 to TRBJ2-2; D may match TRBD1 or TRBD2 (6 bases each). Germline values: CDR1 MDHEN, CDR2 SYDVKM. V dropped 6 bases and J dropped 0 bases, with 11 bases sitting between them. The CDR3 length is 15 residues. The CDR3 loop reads CASSLGGTNTGELFF. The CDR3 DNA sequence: TGTGCCAGCAGCTTAGGGGGGACGAACACCGGGGAGCTGTTTTTT.

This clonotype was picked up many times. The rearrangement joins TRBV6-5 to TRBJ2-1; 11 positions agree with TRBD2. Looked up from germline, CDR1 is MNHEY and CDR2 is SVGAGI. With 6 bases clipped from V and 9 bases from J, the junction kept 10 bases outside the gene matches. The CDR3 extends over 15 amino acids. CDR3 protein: CASSVTSGGSLEQFF. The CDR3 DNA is TGTGCCAGCAGCGTTACTAGCGGGGGATCCCTTGAGCAGTTCTTC.

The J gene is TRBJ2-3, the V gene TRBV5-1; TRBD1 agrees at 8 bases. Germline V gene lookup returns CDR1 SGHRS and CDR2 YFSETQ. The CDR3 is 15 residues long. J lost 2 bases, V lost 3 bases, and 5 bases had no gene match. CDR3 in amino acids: CASSSRGLVTDTQYF. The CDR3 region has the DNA TGCGCCAGCAGCTCCAGGGGGCTCGTCACAGATACGCAGTATTTT. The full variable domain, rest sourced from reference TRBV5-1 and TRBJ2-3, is KAGVTQTPRYLIKTRGQQVTLSCSPISGHRSVSWYQQTPGQGLQFLFEYFSETQRNKGNFPGRFSGRQFSNSRSEMNVSTLELGDSALYLCASSSRGLVTDTQYFGPGTRLTVL.

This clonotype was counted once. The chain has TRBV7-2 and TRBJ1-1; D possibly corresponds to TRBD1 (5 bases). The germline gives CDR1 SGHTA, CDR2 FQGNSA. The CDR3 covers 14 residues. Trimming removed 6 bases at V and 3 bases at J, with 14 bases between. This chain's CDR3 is CASSQGYVDTEAFF. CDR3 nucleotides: TGTGCCAGCAGTCAGGGATACGTAGACACTGAAGCTTTCTTT.

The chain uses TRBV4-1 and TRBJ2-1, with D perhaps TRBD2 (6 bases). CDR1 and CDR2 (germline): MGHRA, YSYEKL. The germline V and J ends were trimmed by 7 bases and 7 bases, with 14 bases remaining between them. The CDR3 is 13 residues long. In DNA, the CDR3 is TGCGCCAGCATAGGGGAGGTAAGGAATGAGCAGTTCTTC. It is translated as CASIGEVRNEQFF.